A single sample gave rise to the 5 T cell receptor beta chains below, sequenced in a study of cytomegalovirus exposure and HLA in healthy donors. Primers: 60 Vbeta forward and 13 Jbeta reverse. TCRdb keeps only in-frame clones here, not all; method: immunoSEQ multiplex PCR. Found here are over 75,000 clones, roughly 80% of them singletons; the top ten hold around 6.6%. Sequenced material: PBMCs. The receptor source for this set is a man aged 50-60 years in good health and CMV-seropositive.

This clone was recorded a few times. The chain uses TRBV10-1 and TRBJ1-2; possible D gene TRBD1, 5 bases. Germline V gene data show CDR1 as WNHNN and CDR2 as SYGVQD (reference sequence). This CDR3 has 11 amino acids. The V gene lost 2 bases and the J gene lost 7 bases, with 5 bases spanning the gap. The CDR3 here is CASSERGGYTF. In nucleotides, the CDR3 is TGCGCCAGCAGTGAGAGGGGTGGCTACACCTTC.

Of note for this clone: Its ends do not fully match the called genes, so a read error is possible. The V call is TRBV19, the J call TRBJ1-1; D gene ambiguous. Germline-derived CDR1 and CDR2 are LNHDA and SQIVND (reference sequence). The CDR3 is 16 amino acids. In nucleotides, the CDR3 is TGTGCCAGTAGTGGACCCTCGGGGTCGGGGAACCCTGAAGCTTTCTTT. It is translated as CASSGPSGSGNPEAFF. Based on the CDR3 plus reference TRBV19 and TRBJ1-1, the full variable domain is DGGITQSPKYLFRKEGQNVTLSCEQNLNHDAMYWYRQDPGQGLRLIYYSQIVNDFQKGDIAEGYSVSREKKESFPLTVTSAQKNPTAFYLCASSGPSGSGNPEAFFGQGTRLTVV.

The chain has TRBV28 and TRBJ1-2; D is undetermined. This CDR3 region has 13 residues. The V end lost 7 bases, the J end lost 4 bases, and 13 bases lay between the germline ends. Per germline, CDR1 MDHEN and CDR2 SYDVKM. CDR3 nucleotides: TGTGCCAGCACTGGCGCGCGGAGCTATGGCTACACCTTC. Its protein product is CASTGARSYGYTF.

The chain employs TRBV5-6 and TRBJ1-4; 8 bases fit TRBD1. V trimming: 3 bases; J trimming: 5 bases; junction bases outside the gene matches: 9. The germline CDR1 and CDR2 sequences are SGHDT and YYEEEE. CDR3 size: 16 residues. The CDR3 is CASSSSRQGTNEKLFF. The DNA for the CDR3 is TGTGCCAGCAGCTCCAGCAGACAGGGGACAAATGAAAAACTGTTTTTT.

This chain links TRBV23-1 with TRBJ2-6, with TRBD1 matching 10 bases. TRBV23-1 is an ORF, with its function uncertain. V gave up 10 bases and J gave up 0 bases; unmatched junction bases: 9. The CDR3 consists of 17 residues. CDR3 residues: CANRDRGHISGANVLTF. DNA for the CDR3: TGCGCCAACCGGGACAGGGGACATATCTCTGGGGCCAACGTCCTGACTTTC.